The text below deals with one T cell receptor (beta chain). The record originates from a study of T cell responses to AZD1222 COVID-19 vaccine. Generated by immunoSEQ multiplex PCR, the TCRdb table keeps only in-frame clones and is missing some. The data contain approximately 80,000 clones, around 82% of them singletons. This CDR3 spans 15 amino acids. Germline CDR1 SGDLS, CDR2 YYNGEE. The trim removed 4 bases at V and 2 bases at J, leaving 2 bases unmatched. The receptor comes from an adult in good health. This sequence joins TRBV9 and TRBJ2-2; 10 nucleotides align to TRBD2. The input for sequencing was peripheral blood, taken on day 0 of AZD1222 vaccination. The CDR3 loop reads CASSPLAGNTGELFF. CDR3 sequence (DNA): TGTGCCAGCAGCCCACTAGCGGGAAACACCGGGGAGCTGTTTTTT.